This T cell receptor beta chain was sequenced for a study of T cells in Graves' hyperthyroidism and ophthalmopathy (dated 2019 in TCRdb). Context from the whole study: Peripheral blood was sampled at the time of initial diagnosis, prior to any treatment. Prospective prediction of ophthalmopathy was tested in an independent validation cohort of approximately 19 hyperthyroidism patients and 15 to 17 patients who later progressed to ophthalmopathy. The paper describes TCR Vbeta CDR3 sequencing of roughly 130 peripheral blood samples, made up of roughly 45 ophthalmopathy patients, 70 to 75 hyperthyroidism patients and 17 progressor patients. In more than 5 Graves' hyperthyroidism patients, the study also compared T-cell repertoires from thyroid tissue with T-cell repertoires from blood. After sampling, hyperthyroidism patients received methimazole starting at 30 mg daily, and ophthalmopathy patients received high-dose intravenous methylprednisolone. To identify distinguishing TCR V-J signatures, a discovery cohort of around 98 patients was used, comprising approximately 40 with Graves' ophthalmopathy and around 60 with stable Graves' hyperthyroidism. The 100 discovery patients were divided at random into training and test sets in a 7:3 ratio.

In the ophthalmopathy patients, disease was moderately to severely active, with a Clinical Activity Score of 3 or more, a NOSPECS grade of 4 or more, and a duration of less than 3 months. The study excluded patients with uncontrolled infections, other autoimmune diseases, pregnancy or lactation. Diagnoses were established on the basis of clinical symptoms, serum thyroxine and TRAb, thyroid ultrasound, and orbital computed tomography. PBMCs were isolated from approximately 10 ml of fresh peripheral blood by Ficoll-Paque density gradient centrifugation. Total RNA was extracted with Trizol reagent, and quality was checked on an Agilent 2100 Bioanalyzer. From the germline V gene, CDR1 is SGHDN and CDR2 is FVKESK. Trimming accounts for 6 bases at V and 3 bases at J, while the number of junction bases matched to no gene is 7. Measured from the cysteine to the phenylalanine, the CDR3 is 14 residues long. Here the CDR3 DNA is all that survives: 42 bases in frame from base 1.

Study-level results and caveats: No statistical method was used to set the sample size in advance, and investigators knew the group allocation. A 13 V-J signature model separated ophthalmopathy from stable hyperthyroidism, with 87.88% sensitivity and 81.08% specificity in cross-validation and 80%/75% in testing. In validation, the model predicted progression to ophthalmopathy with 65% to 71% sensitivity and less than 80% specificity, a median of 6.5 months before onset. Most expanded thyroid clonotypes (frequency above 0.001) were also detected in blood, suggesting blood repertoires may reflect thyroid immune responses.

About this clonotype: Its antigen is still unknown. Base qualities are not at hand, and no much larger clone is one base apart.

Amplification of TCR beta CDR3 regions was carried out from RNA transcripts. The TCR CDR3 was subjected to a first round of RT-PCR using the HTBI primer set and the Qiagen OneStep RT-PCR kit. Libraries were constructed in a second round of multiplex PCR, after which size selection and purification were carried out. Paired-end sequencing of the libraries was performed with 100 bp reads on an Illumina HiSeq2000. The study's own analysis went as follows. SOAPnuke was used to process the raw data, removing reads that contained adapters or uncalled bases, had a mean Phred below 15, or lacked an exact match to the constant primer or identifier. COPE v1.2.5 was used to merge the high-quality paired reads, and each unique nucleotide sequence was defined as a clonotype. MiTCR v1.1 was used to align the clonotypes against IMGT TRBV, TRBD and TRBJ reference segments. Analysis was restricted to V-J combinations with a frequency above 0.0001, which covered just over 98% of repertoires. The TCS score was defined as the ratio of F50 (clonal expansion) to E x V (chaos), calculated using BLOSUM62-based TCRdist between CDR3 peptides within each V-J. Welch's t-statistics and random forest reduced 450 to 600 V-J features to 13, which were used in a naive Bayes classifier (R e1071). TCRdb reprocessing: public reads trimmed at Q25 with fastp, clones called with MiXCR, in-frame beta chains kept. Every CDR3 protein is listed once, alongside the most common genes and DNA of its rows. The V and J calls were determined by TCRdb, not by the authors. The sample table holds 490,000 or so distinct CDR3 sequences, of which 22% were seen once. The leading ten clones occupy about half of the sample.

The rearrangement combines TRBV14 with TRBJ2-7, with 8 central nucleotides matching TRBD2. This TCR derives from a woman in her seventies with Graves' ophthalmopathy. The sequencing sample was made of blood. The CDR3 in this case is CASRNSSGSYEQYF. The DNA reads TGTGCCAGCAGGAATTCCAGCGGGAGCTACGAGCAGTACTTC.